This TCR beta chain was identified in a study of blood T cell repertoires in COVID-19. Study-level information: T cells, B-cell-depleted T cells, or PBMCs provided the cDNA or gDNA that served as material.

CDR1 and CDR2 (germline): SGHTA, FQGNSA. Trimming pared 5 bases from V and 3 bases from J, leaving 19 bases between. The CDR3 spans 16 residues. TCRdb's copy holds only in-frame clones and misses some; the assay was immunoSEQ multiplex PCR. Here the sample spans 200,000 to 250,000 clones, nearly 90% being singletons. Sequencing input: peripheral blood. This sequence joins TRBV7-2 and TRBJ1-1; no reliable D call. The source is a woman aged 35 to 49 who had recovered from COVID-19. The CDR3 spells CASSQVGRDVYTEAFF. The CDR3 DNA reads TGTGCCAGCAGCCAGGTGGGCCGGGATGTATACACTGAAGCTTTCTTT.